This T cell receptor beta chain was identified during a study of blood T cells in healthy people across ages. PCR was performed a second time for roughly 7 to 11 cycles using a sample-barcoded 5' primer and a J-beta primer mix. Tagging of each cDNA molecule was performed by a template-switch adaptor with 12 random nucleotides. From each sample, at least 2.5 million paired-end reads containing CDR3 were obtained. MiXCR, run by TCRdb on the 5' RACE reads, gives a single entry per CDR3 protein. The sample consists of 2 million or so distinct CDR3 sequences, about 50% of them appearing once. The clonotype was recovered from a woman between 35 and 50 years old in good health. Specimen: blood.

The CDR3 nucleotides read TGCAGCGGTCGAATACGGATGGCCGATGAGCAGTTCTTC. Translated, it gives CSGRIRMADEQFF. V gene TRBV29-1 combines with J gene TRBJ2-1; D remains ambiguous. The CDR3 runs 13 residues. The V gene's germline CDR1 is SQVTM and CDR2 ANQGSEA. Deletions cut 7 bases from V and 8 bases from J, with 18 bases between.